What follows are 6 T cell receptor beta chains derived from one specimen sequenced in a study of cytomegalovirus exposure and HLA in healthy donors. The PCR had 60 Vbeta and 13 Jbeta primers. Method: immunoSEQ multiplex PCR; TCRdb's copy keeps in-frame clones and lacks some. The sample includes under 140,000 clones, approximately 78% of them seen just once. Sample: PBMCs. The source of these receptors is a woman aged 25-40 years in good health and CMV-seronegative.

The rearrangement links TRBV7-2 to TRBJ2-3; D is uncertain. Germline V lookup: CDR1 SGHTA, CDR2 FQGNSA. Trimming left V 3 bases short and J 8 bases short, with 15 bases between. The CDR3 totals 14 residues. The CDR3 here is CASSFGQPESTQYF. In DNA, the CDR3 is TGTGCCAGCAGCTTTGGTCAACCCGAGAGTACGCAGTATTTT.

The V and J genes are TRBV4-1 and TRBJ1-1; D uncertain. V was pared by 2 bases and J by 3 bases, with 13 bases between. The CDR3 extends over 15 amino acids. CDR1 MGHRA and CDR2 YSYEKL come from the germline V gene. This chain's CDR3 is CASSQIREVDTEAFF. The CDR3 nucleotides are TGCGCCAGCAGCCAAATCCGGGAAGTTGACACTGAAGCTTTCTTT.

For the CDR3, the DNA is TGTGCCAGCAGCGCCTCCGGGACTACGACCTACGAGCAGTACTTC. It codes for CASSASGTTTYEQYF. The V call is TRBV9, the J call TRBJ2-7, with 7 bases aligning to TRBD2. The CDR3 extends over 15 amino acids. Germline-derived CDR1 and CDR2 are SGDLS and YYNGEE. Unmatched junction bases numbered 8, after V lost 3 bases and J lost 2 bases.

V usage is TRBV4-3 and J usage is TRBJ2-5; a possible D gene is TRBD1 (5 bases). This CDR3 has 15 residues. V was clipped by 5 bases and J by 4 bases, with 17 bases between them. CDR1 is LGHNA and CDR2 is YSLEER in the germline V gene. The CDR3 loop is CASSSDNYATETQYF. CDR3 DNA: TGCGCCAGCAGCTCGGACAACTACGCTACAGAGACCCAGTACTTC.

This chain joins TRBV28 and TRBJ1-6; possibly TRBD1 for D (6 bases). Germline CDR1 is MDHEN and CDR2 is SYDVKM. Trimming pared 2 bases from V and 7 bases from J, leaving 9 bases between. The CDR3 runs to 14 residues. The CDR3 DNA sequence: TGTGCCAGCAGTTTAGGGGGCGGGAATTCACCCCTCCACTTT. Translated, it gives CASSLGGGNSPLHF.

The chain combines TRBV30 with TRBJ1-1; the D is unclear. The germline V gene encodes CDR1 GTSNPN and CDR2 SVGIG (reference sequence). This CDR3 is 12 amino acids long. The V end was cut by 4 bases, the J end by 1 base, with 7 bases between. The CDR3 loop reads CAWISGNTEAFF. In DNA form, the CDR3 reads TGTGCCTGGATTTCGGGGAACACTGAAGCTTTCTTT.